Below, 25 T cell receptor beta chains from the same sample are listed, as sequenced in a study of shared clonotypes between healthy human individuals. Libraries were prepared by immunoSEQ multiplex PCR; TCRdb keeps only in-frame clonotypes and omits some of them. The sample has about 1 million clones, 65% to 80% seen once. Specimen: memory CD4+ T cells sorted from blood. Subset reported: CD45RA-negative fraction. These receptors all stem from a man aged 18-30 years in good health.

This chain links TRBV6-6 with TRBJ1-6, with no clear D. Germline V gene sequence: CDR1 MNHNY, CDR2 SVGAGI (reference sequence). V was clipped by 2 bases and J by 7 bases, with 9 bases between them. CDR3 length: 14 residues. CDR3 in amino acids: CASSYGGGNSPLHF. The CDR3, as DNA: TGTGCCAGCAGTTACGGTGGAGGGAATTCACCCCTCCACTTT.

V usage is TRBV5-3 and J usage is TRBJ1-1; no clear D gene. TRBV5-3 carries the ORF label, with uncertain function. The length of the CDR3 is 14 residues. Trimming removed 5 bases at V and 1 base at J, with 12 bases between. The CDR3 loop reads CARSSKAGNTEAFF. The CDR3 coding sequence is TGTGCCAGAAGTAGCAAGGCAGGGAACACTGAAGCTTTCTTT.

V is TRBV30 and J is TRBJ2-7; D is perhaps TRBD2 (6 bases). Germline CDR1 is GTSNPN and CDR2 is SVGIG (reference sequence). V lost 4 bases, J lost 0 bases, and 13 bases lay in between. The CDR3 runs to 14 residues. The CDR3 DNA reads TGTGCCTGGACATCTGGCGGGATCTCCTACGAGCAGTACTTC. Translating it yields CAWTSGGISYEQYF.

This clone has a count of ten or more. The genes are TRBV27 and TRBJ1-1, with unresolved D. The V end was cut by 2 bases, the J end by 5 bases, with 9 bases between. The CDR3 loop spans 13 amino acids. Germline V gene data show CDR1 as MNHEY and CDR2 as SMNVEV (reference sequence). CDR3 region: CASSLGSETEAFF. The CDR3 coding sequence is TGTGCCAGCAGTTTAGGATCCGAGACTGAAGCTTTCTTT.

The V and J genes are TRBV30 and TRBJ1-2, with 8 bases that match TRBD1. This CDR3 has 15 residues. V shed 1 base, J shed 9 bases, and the junction held 13 bases outside the gene matches. Germline values: CDR1 GTSNPN, CDR2 SVGIG (reference sequence). CDR3 bases: TGTGCCTGGAGTGAGTCGGACCGGAGGACAGGGAGCTACACCTTC. Translation gives CAWSESDRRTGSYTF.

This clone was found once. J is TRBJ2-2 and V is TRBV6-1, with 7 bases that match TRBD2. CDR3 length equals 13 residues. CDR1 MNHNS and CDR2 SASEGT come from the germline V gene. J lost 9 bases, V lost 6 bases, and 7 bases had no gene match. The CDR3 nucleotides read TGTGCCAGCAGGGGACTAAGCGGCCGGGAGCTGTTTTTT. Amino acids: CASRGLSGRELFF.

This clone was counted once. The chain is built from TRBV6-6 and TRBJ2-7; D gene ambiguous. The CDR3 covers 13 residues. Trimming pared 5 bases from V and 6 bases from J, leaving 14 bases between. Germline CDR1 is MNHNY and CDR2 is SVGAGI (reference sequence). Written as DNA, the CDR3 is TGTGCCAGCAGTCAGCTACAAGCAGGCGAGCAGTACTTC. Encoded protein: CASSQLQAGEQYF.

This rearrangement joins TRBV2 to TRBJ2-6; 9 bases fit TRBD2. The V gene's germline CDR1 is SNHLY and CDR2 FYNNEI. The CDR3 covers 17 residues. V lost 6 bases and J lost 1; bases outside the gene matches: 7. CDR3 amino acids: CASRGGTSFSGANVLTF. The CDR3 nucleotides are TGTGCCAGCAGGGGAGGGACTAGCTTTTCTGGGGCCAACGTCCTGACTTTC.

The rearrangement links TRBV2 to TRBJ2-2; 10 bases fit TRBD1. The CDR3 runs 14 residues. With 5 bases clipped from V and 7 bases from J, the junction kept 4 bases outside the gene matches. Germline CDR1 reads SNHLY; CDR2 reads FYNNEI. CDR3 protein: CASSPGQGYGELFF. The CDR3 nucleotides read TGTGCCAGCAGTCCGGGACAGGGGTACGGGGAGCTGTTTTTT. The variable domain in full, with the rest retrieved from reference TRBV2 and TRBJ2-2, is EPEVTQTPSHQVTQMGQEVILRCVPISNHLYFYWYRQILGQKVEFLVSFYNNEISEKSEIFDDQFSVERPDGSNFTLKIRSTKLEDSAMYFCASSPGQGYGELFFGEGSRLTVL.

CDR3 amino acids: CASRHTDTQYF. The CDR3 DNA reads as TGCGCCAGCAGACACACAGATACGCAGTATTTT. This chain connects TRBV10-2 to TRBJ2-3; the D is unclear. Germline V gene data show CDR1 as WSHSY and CDR2 as SAAADI. This CDR3 is built from 11 residues. The ends were cut back, 6 bases at V and 2 bases at J, with 3 bases in the middle.

The DNA for the CDR3 is TGTGCCAGCAAGCGGGGGGGCACAGATACGCAGTATTTT. This codes for CASKRGGTDTQYF. The chain employs TRBV7-2 and TRBJ2-3; 9 bases are shared with TRBD2. CDR1 and CDR2 (germline): SGHTA, FQGNSA. The CDR3 totals 13 residues. Trimming cost V 7 bases and J 1 base; bases outside gene matches: 0.

This chain connects TRBV6-6 to TRBJ1-6, with D maybe TRBD1 (6 bases). Germline V lookup: CDR1 MNHNY, CDR2 SVGAGI (reference sequence). CDR3 size: 14 residues. Trimming cost V 5 bases and J 7 bases, with 12 bases left between them. CDR3 bases: TGTGCCAGCAGTCTCCAGGGGTCCAATTCACCCCTCCACTTT. Translating it yields CASSLQGSNSPLHF.

In its sample, this clone was seen once. Other DNA variants within this sample encode the same CDR3. The chain carries TRBV29-1 and TRBJ2-5; D uncertain. Between the trimmed V and J ends, which lost 4 bases and 5 bases, there was a span of 5 bases. CDR1 and CDR2 from the germline V gene are SQVTM and ANQGSEA. The CDR3 runs 10 residues. This chain's CDR3 is CSVAGETQYF. The DNA for the CDR3 is TGCAGCGTTGCTGGGGAGACCCAGTACTTC.

The V gene is TRBV5-1, the J gene TRBJ2-7, with D possibly being TRBD1 (5 bases). From germline, CDR1 is SGHRS and CDR2 YFSETQ. Trimming stripped 1 base from V and 5 bases from J, with 16 bases between. The CDR3 is 15 residues long. The CDR3 region is CASSLISQDTNEQYF. DNA for the CDR3: TGCGCCAGCAGCTTGATTAGCCAGGACACCAACGAGCAGTACTTC.

The rearrangement joins TRBV10-3 to TRBJ2-7; 9 bases are a match to TRBD2. V gave up 10 bases and J gave up 4 bases; unmatched junction bases: 11. Germline CDR1 and CDR2: ENHRY and SYGVKD. The CDR3 spans 14 residues. The CDR3 sequence: CASRDPAGGYEQYF. The DNA for the CDR3 is TGTGCCAGCCGGGACCCGGCGGGAGGGTACGAGCAGTACTTC.

This chain joins TRBV14 and TRBJ2-7, with a tentative D call TRBD1 (6 bases). Germline V gene lookup returns CDR1 SGHDN and CDR2 FVKESK. V dropped 2 bases and J dropped 2 bases, with 10 bases sitting between them. The CDR3 totals 14 residues. In nucleotides, the CDR3 is TGTGCCAGCAGCCAATTGGGGACAACCTACGAGCAGTACTTC. It codes for CASSQLGTTYEQYF.

The CDR3 region is CASSGERGPYEQYF. The CDR3 DNA follows: TGTGCCAGCAGCGGCGAGCGGGGCCCCTACGAGCAGTACTTC. The chain couples TRBV7-9 to TRBJ2-7; 7 bases agree with TRBD2. The CDR3 runs to 14 residues. The V gene's germline CDR1 is SEHNR and CDR2 FQNEAQ (reference sequence). V was clipped by 5 bases and J by 2 bases; unmatched bases: 6.

The chain employs TRBV4-2 and TRBJ1-5; possible D gene TRBD1, 6 bases. V was trimmed by 1 base and J by 6 bases, leaving 10 bases between them. In germline, CDR1 is LGHNA, CDR2 YNFKEQ. CDR3 size: 14 residues. CDR3 residues: CASSQARGVQPQHF. CDR3 bases: TGTGCCAGCAGCCAAGCCAGGGGAGTTCAGCCCCAGCATTTT.

This clone was observed a few times. The chain uses TRBV9 and TRBJ1-5; D gene unclear. The CDR3 covers 16 residues. V was clipped by 5 bases and J by 0 bases, with 15 bases between them. CDR1 is SGDLS, CDR2 YYNGEE, per germline. CDR3 sequence: CASRLPGEYSNQPQHF. The CDR3, as DNA: TGTGCCAGCAGGCTACCTGGGGAGTATAGCAATCAGCCCCAGCATTTT.

This clone was picked up many times. The rearrangement links TRBV7-2 to TRBJ1-1; D is undetermined. CDR1 is SGHTA and CDR2 is FQGNSA in the germline V gene. Trimming cost V 5 bases and J 0 bases, with 7 bases left between them. CDR3 size: 13 residues. This CDR3 is CASSRGMNTEAFF. Here the CDR3 DNA reads TGTGCCAGCAGCCGAGGTATGAACACTGAAGCTTTCTTT.

V is TRBV7-9 and J is TRBJ2-1, with 9 bases lining up with TRBD2. V shed 4 bases and J 6 bases; nucleotides not matched to a gene: 7. Germline V CDR1 and CDR2: SEHNR, FQNEAQ (reference sequence). The CDR3 covers 15 residues. This CDR3 is CASSSGSGRSNEQFF. Here the CDR3 DNA reads TGTGCCAGCAGCTCCGGTAGCGGGAGATCCAATGAGCAGTTCTTC.

This clone was counted a few times. This sequence joins TRBV5-1 and TRBJ2-1; perhaps TRBD1 as D (6 bases). The CDR3 runs 14 residues. CDR1 is SGHRS and CDR2 is YFSETQ in the germline V gene. Trimming cost V 4 bases and J 6 bases, with 14 bases left between them. The CDR3, as DNA: TGCGCCAGCAGCATGGGACAAAATCTCAATGAGCAGTTCTTC. Protein: CASSMGQNLNEQFF.

This chain links TRBV5-6 with TRBJ1-2; no reliable D call. With 3 bases removed from V and 1 base from J, the gap between germline ends came to 10 bases. CDR1 is SGHDT and CDR2 is YYEEEE in the germline V gene. The CDR3 spans 14 residues. CDR3 DNA sequence: TGTGCCAGCAGCTCGGACTTGGGTAACTATGGCTACACCTTC. Translating it yields CASSSDLGNYGYTF.

This clone is a singleton in its sample. The chain has TRBV6-5 and TRBJ1-5; D perhaps matches TRBD1 (6 bases). Germline CDR1 is MNHEY and CDR2 is SVGAGI. The CDR3 runs to 15 residues. V was pared by 1 base and J by 4 bases, with 11 bases between. The CDR3: CASSYYQTGNQPQHF. Written as DNA, the CDR3 is TGTGCCAGCAGTTACTATCAGACAGGTAATCAGCCCCAGCATTTT.

The chain recombines TRBV6-1 with TRBJ1-2, with 7 bases aligning to TRBD1. V dropped 7 bases and J dropped 5; count of bases not matched to a gene: 10. CDR1 MNHNS and CDR2 SASEGT come from the germline V gene. This CDR3 is built from 14 residues. DNA for the CDR3: TGTGCCAGCACTCGGGACAGAAGTGGATATGGCTACACCTTC. Amino acids: CASTRDRSGYGYTF.